Listed below are T cell receptor beta chains from one sample, sequenced in a study of tumor-infiltrating lymphocytes in oesophageal squamous cell carcinoma. TCRdb reprocessed the PCR reads with MiXCR, giving one entry per CDR3 protein. The table lists around 13,000 distinct CDR3 sequences, more than 45% of them singletons. Specimen: esophageal tumor tissue. The receptors originated from a female donor with esophageal squamous cell carcinoma. CDR3s include the opening cysteine and the closing phenylalanine or tryptophan. The D gene is left open where the match is weak. A row's size may be missing; if present it is once, few, many or a size class.

j_call	clone_size	v_call	d_call	cdr3_aa	cdr3_nt
TRBJ1-5	-	TRBV7-2	-	CASSLSPIHQPQHF	TGTGCCAGCAGCTTATCCCCTATTCATCAGCCCCAGCATTTT
TRBJ2-1	-	TRBV20-1	TRBD2	CSATAGTSGRFYNEQFF	TGCAGTGCAACGGCGGGGACTAGCGGGAGGTTCTACAATGAGCAGTTCTTC
TRBJ2-7	-	TRBV5-3	-	CASSPPGLRRLNEQYF	TGTGCCAGCAGCCCCCCGGGACTCCGCCGCCTGAACGAGCAGTACTTC
TRBJ2-7	medium-sized	TRBV11-2	-	CASSLVRGSYEQYF	TGTGCCAGCAGCTTGGTCCGGGGGTCCTACGAGCAGTACTTC
TRBJ1-1	many	TRBV6-2/TRBV6-3	-	CASSRRERTEAFF	TGTGCCAGCAGTCGCAGGGAGCGTACTGAAGCTTTCTTT
TRBJ1-2	many	TRBV10-2	-	CASRSQTQYGYTF	TGCGCCAGCAGGTCCCAAACTCAATATGGCTACACCTTC
TRBJ2-1	-	TRBV7-6	TRBD2	CASSLVLATYNEQFF	TGTGCCAGCAGCTTAGTACTAGCGACCTACAATGAGCAGTTCTTC
TRBJ2-5	medium-sized	TRBV12-3/TRBV12-4	-	CASGDIRKAETQYF	TGTGCCAGCGGTGACATCCGAAAGGCAGAGACCCAGTACTTC
TRBJ2-5	few	TRBV7-8	-	CASSIIQYRGGEETQYF	TGTGCCAGCAGCATAATCCAATACAGGGGCGGGGAAGAGACCCAGTACTTC
TRBJ2-5	-	TRBV7-8	TRBD1	CASSPDRGETQYF	TGTGCCAGCAGCCCGGACAGGGGAGAGACCCAGTACTTC
TRBJ2-1	many	TRBV5-1	-	CASSPAVYNEQFF	TGCGCCAGCAGCCCCGCGGTTTACAATGAGCAGTTCTTC
TRBJ2-7	medium-sized	TRBV6-1	-	CASSEVQYEQYF	TGTGCCAGCAGTGAAGTCCAGTACGAGCAGTACTTC
TRBJ2-3	medium-sized	TRBV6-1	TRBD2	CASTRSGGHADTQYF	TGTGCCAGCACCAGAAGCGGGGGGCACGCAGATACGCAGTATTTT
TRBJ2-2	medium-sized	TRBV7-6	-	CASSINTGELFF	TGTGCCAGCAGCATTAACACCGGGGAGCTGTTTTTT
TRBJ2-5	-	TRBV12-3/TRBV12-4	-	CASTSGPGLRETQYF	TGTGCCAGCACCTCCGGGCCGGGGTTAAGGGAGACCCAGTACTTC
TRBJ1-1	many	TRBV6-1	-	CASRLTTAGTEAFF	TGTGCCAGCAGACTTACGACCGCCGGCACTGAAGCTTTCTTT
TRBJ2-6	-	TRBV7-2	-	CAHSGGGAGANVLTF	TGTGCCCACTCCGGTGGGGGCGCAGGGGCCAACGTCCTGACTTTC
TRBJ2-1	-	TRBV7-3	-	CASSLIRDGEQFF	TGTGCCAGCAGCTTAATCCGGGATGGTGAGCAGTTCTTC
TRBJ1-5	-	TRBV28	-	CASSPRVGKKGNQPQHF	TGTGCCAGCAGCCCGCGAGTTGGAAAAAAGGGCAATCAGCCCCAGCATTTT
TRBJ2-7	medium-sized	TRBV7-8	TRBD1	CASSLEGAMAYEQYF	TGTGCCAGCAGCCTAGAGGGGGCAATGGCCTACGAGCAGTACTTC
TRBJ1-2	few	TRBV7-2	TRBD1	CASREGTGRYGYTF	TGTGCCAGCAGAGAGGGGACAGGGCGCTATGGCTACACCTTC
TRBJ2-1	-	TRBV11-3	-	CASSARGNEQFF	TGTGCCAGCAGTGCGAGGGGCAATGAGCAGTTCTTC
TRBJ2-5	medium-sized	TRBV6-1	-	CASSPGVWETQYF	TGTGCCAGCAGTCCCGGGGTTTGGGAGACCCAGTACTTC
TRBJ2-5	-	TRBV28	-	CASSLYGAGQETQYF	TGTGCCAGCAGTTTATACGGGGCTGGTCAAGAGACCCAGTACTTC
TRBJ2-5	many	TRBV7-2	-	CASSLVLQETQYF	TGTGCCAGCAGCTTAGTCTTACAAGAGACCCAGTACTTC
TRBJ2-7	-	TRBV11-3	-	CASSLDRAGAWVEQYF	TGTGCCAGCAGCTTAGACCGGGCGGGGGCTTGGGTTGAGCAGTACTTC
TRBJ2-5	medium-sized	TRBV12-3/TRBV12-4	TRBD2	CASSATSEGNQETQYF	TGTGCCAGCAGCGCGACTAGCGAGGGCAACCAAGAGACCCAGTACTTC
TRBJ1-1	once	TRBV6-1	TRBD1	CASSEPSPDRDTEAFF	TGTGCCAGCAGTGAACCTTCCCCGGACAGGGACACTGAAGCTTTCTTT
TRBJ2-7	-	TRBV12-3/TRBV12-4	TRBD2	CASTIALAGLQAYEQYF	TGTGCCAGCACAATCGCGCTAGCGGGCCTCCAAGCCTACGAGCAGTACTTC
TRBJ1-3	-	TRBV5-5	-	CASSFNPGGSGNTIYF	TGTGCCAGCAGCTTTAACCCGGGGGGCTCTGGAAACACCATATATTTT
TRBJ2-2	many	TRBV10-2	TRBD1	CASSTGAAGELFF	TGCGCCAGCAGCACAGGGGCAGCCGGGGAGCTGTTTTTT
TRBJ1-2	-	TRBV6-6	-	CASSYSLGRGYTF	TGTGCCAGCAGTTACTCGTTGGGGCGCGGCTACACCTTC
TRBJ2-1	-	TRBV7-2	-	CASSLDLGYYNEQFF	TGTGCCAGCAGCTTAGATCTTGGCTATTACAATGAGCAGTTCTTC
TRBJ2-1	large	TRBV24-1	-	CATSERAPMGEQFF	TGTGCCACCAGTGAGCGGGCCCCCATGGGTGAGCAGTTCTTC
TRBJ1-2	-	TRBV7-2	-	CASSSGWGHELYGYTF	TGTGCCAGCAGCTCCGGTTGGGGGCACGAGCTCTATGGCTACACCTTC
TRBJ2-3	-	TRBV28	TRBD2	CASSSTSGREADTQYF	TGTGCCAGCAGTTCGACTAGCGGGAGGGAGGCAGATACGCAGTATTTT
TRBJ2-1	medium-sized	TRBV9	-	CASSAPTRNDEQFF	TGTGCCAGCAGCGCCCCTACTAGGAACGATGAGCAGTTCTTC
TRBJ2-3	-	TRBV28	-	CASSLRARSRTDTQYF	TGTGCCAGCAGCCTCCGAGCGCGGAGTAGGACAGATACGCAGTATTTT
TRBJ2-5	-	TRBV7-6	TRBD2	CASSPSGGGETQYF	TGTGCCAGCAGCCCCAGCGGGGGGGGAGAGACCCAGTACTTC
TRBJ2-3	-	TRBV7-3	-	CASSFGHNADTQYF	TGTGCCAGCAGCTTCGGCCATAACGCAGATACGCAGTATTTT
TRBJ2-5	-	TRBV10-1	-	CASSDGQQETQYF	TGCGCCAGCAGTGACGGACAGCAAGAGACCCAGTACTTC
TRBJ2-1	medium-sized	TRBV7-8	-	CASSLYIVGGVSYNEQFF	TGTGCCAGCAGCTTATATATTGTCGGGGGCGTAAGCTACAATGAGCAGTTCTTC
TRBJ1-1	many	TRBV5-6	TRBD1	CASSFSDRLNTEAFF	TGTGCCAGCAGCTTTTCGGACAGGTTGAACACTGAAGCTTTCTTT
TRBJ2-2	-	TRBV9	TRBD1	CASSPPGTGNTGELFF	TGTGCCAGCAGCCCCCCCGGGACAGGTAACACCGGGGAGCTGTTTTTT
TRBJ2-1	-	TRBV7-6	-	CASSFRLQEQFF	TGTGCCAGCAGCTTCCGACTACAGGAGCAGTTCTTC
TRBJ2-1	many	TRBV7-3	TRBD1	CASSLGQGPHEQFF	TGTGCCAGCAGCTTGGGACAGGGGCCCCATGAGCAGTTCTTC
TRBJ2-4	-	TRBV28	-	CAGSNVAKNIQYF	TGTGCCGGGAGTAATGTAGCCAAAAACATTCAGTACTTC
TRBJ2-2	once	TRBV7-2	-	CASSFSQGGTGELFF	TGTGCCAGCAGCTTCTCCCAGGGGGGCACCGGGGAGCTGTTTTTT
TRBJ1-5	-	TRBV7-2	-	CASSPLRGSNQPQHF	TGTGCCAGCAGCCCCCTGCGGGGAAGCAATCAGCCCCAGCATTTT
TRBJ2-7	many	TRBV6-1	-	CASSEAHGRYEQYF	TGTGCCAGCAGTGAAGCCCACGGCCGCTACGAGCAGTACTTC
TRBJ2-1	many	TRBV5-1	-	CASSLRESSYNEQFF	TGCGCCAGCAGCTTGAGGGAGTCCTCCTACAATGAGCAGTTCTTC
TRBJ1-4	-	TRBV28	TRBD1	CASSSSTGLREKLFF	TGTGCCAGCAGTTCCTCGACAGGGTTGCGTGAAAAACTGTTTTTT
TRBJ2-1	few	TRBV7-4	-	CASSLGARDEQFF	TGTGCCAGCAGCTTAGGTGCCAGAGATGAGCAGTTCTTC
TRBJ2-4	-	TRBV12-3/TRBV12-4	-	CASSLSVSIQYF	TGTGCCAGCAGTTTATCAGTATCCATTCAGTACTTC
TRBJ2-3	-	TRBV7-6	-	CASSQSSTSTDTQYF	TGTGCCAGCAGCCAAAGTTCGACCAGCACAGATACGCAGTATTTT
TRBJ2-2	few	TRBV7-2	-	CASTLYRAGELFF	TGTGCCAGCACCCTCTATCGCGCCGGGGAGCTGTTTTTT
TRBJ2-5	-	TRBV7-8	TRBD2	CASSLVSSGRETQYF	TGTGCCAGCAGCTTAGTCTCTAGCGGGCGGGAGACCCAGTACTTC
TRBJ2-6	medium-sized	TRBV7-3	-	CASSLYNPEGSLWLHLRF	-
TRBJ2-1	-	TRBV7-8	-	CASSLKRLVTNNEQFF	TGTGCCAGCAGCTTAAAAAGGCTAGTGACTAACAATGAGCAGTTCTTC